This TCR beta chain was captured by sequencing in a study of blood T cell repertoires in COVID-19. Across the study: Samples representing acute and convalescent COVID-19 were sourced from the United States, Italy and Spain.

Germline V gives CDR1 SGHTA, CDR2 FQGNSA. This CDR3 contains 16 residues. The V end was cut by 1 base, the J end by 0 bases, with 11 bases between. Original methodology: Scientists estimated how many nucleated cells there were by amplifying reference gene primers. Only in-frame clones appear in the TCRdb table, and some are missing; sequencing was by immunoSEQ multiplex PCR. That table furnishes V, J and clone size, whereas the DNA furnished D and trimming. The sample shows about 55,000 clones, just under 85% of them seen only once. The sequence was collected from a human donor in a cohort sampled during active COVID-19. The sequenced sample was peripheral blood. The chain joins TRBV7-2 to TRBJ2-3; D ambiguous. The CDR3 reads CASSLDARPSTDTQYF. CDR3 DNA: TGTGCCAGCAGCTTAGATGCGCGGCCTAGCACAGATACGCAGTATTTT.